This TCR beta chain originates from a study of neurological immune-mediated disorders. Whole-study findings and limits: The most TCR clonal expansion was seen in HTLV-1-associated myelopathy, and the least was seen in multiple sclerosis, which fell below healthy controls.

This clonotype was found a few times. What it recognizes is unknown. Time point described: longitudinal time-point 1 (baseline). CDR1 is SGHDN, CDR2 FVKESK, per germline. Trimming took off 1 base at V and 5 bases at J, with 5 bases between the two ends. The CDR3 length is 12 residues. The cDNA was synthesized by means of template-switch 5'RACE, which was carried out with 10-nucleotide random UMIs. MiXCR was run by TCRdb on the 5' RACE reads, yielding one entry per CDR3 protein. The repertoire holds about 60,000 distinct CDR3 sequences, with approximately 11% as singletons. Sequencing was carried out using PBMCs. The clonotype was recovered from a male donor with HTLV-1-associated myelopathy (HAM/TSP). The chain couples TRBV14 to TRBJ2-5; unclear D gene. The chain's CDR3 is CASSQVGETQYF. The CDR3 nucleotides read TGTGCCAGCAGCCAAGTGGGCGAGACCCAGTACTTC.